The clone carrying this TCR beta chain was seen just once. Its antigen is currently unknown. These data are taken from a study of shared clonotypes between healthy human individuals. Looking at the study overall: Per donor, three plates held CD4 naive cells, three held CD4 memory, two held CD8 naive and one held CD8 memory. Whole-study findings and limits: Rarefaction revealed incomplete sorted-subset sequencing despite large depth.

Clones were sequenced by immunoSEQ multiplex PCR, and TCRdb holds only the in-frame ones, with some missing. The table records around 2.1 million clones, just over 90% of them present only once. As defined, naive CD8 cells were CD45RO-negative and positively selected for CCR7, with terminally differentiated effector memory CD45RA+ cells excluded. The sequenced sample was naive CD8+ T cells from PBMCs. This sequence originates from a man aged 18 to 30 in good health. Some clones in this sample may be carry-over from other donors' samples.

CDR3 sequence (DNA): TGTGCCAGCAGACCAGGAGGGGGGGGAGGCACAGATACGCAGTATTTT. Residues: CASRPGGGGGTDTQYF. The genes are TRBV9 and TRBJ2-3; possible D gene TRBD2, 7 bases. V was shortened by 5 bases and J by 1 base, with 17 bases between the two germline ends. Germline CDR1 is SGDLS and CDR2 is YYNGEE. This CDR3 spans 16 amino acids.